This T cell receptor beta chain was captured in a study of cytomegalovirus exposure and HLA in healthy donors. Study observations and caveats: According to an earlier analysis, most TCR beta V segments yielded productive rearrangements about 90% or about 30% of the time. Across donors, sequencing depth was assumed by presence/absence analyses to be roughly uniform. A later analysis showed that HLA-associated TCR beta chains had undergone more clonal expansion than equally common others.

13 Jbeta primers and 60 Vbeta primers were used for the PCR. Libraries were prepared by immunoSEQ multiplex PCR; TCRdb keeps only in-frame clonotypes and omits some of them. The table has 200,000 or so clones, around 80% seen once; the top ten hold 0.63%. Trimming cost V 4 bases and J 0 bases, with 15 bases left between them. This CDR3 is 16 amino acids long. Germline values: CDR1 SGHRS, CDR2 YFSETQ. On this clone itself: The antigen remains undetermined.

V usage is TRBV5-1 and J usage is TRBJ2-3, with D perhaps matching TRBD1 (5 bases). The sequenced material came from PBMCs. The source of this sequence is a man between 18 and 29 years old in good health and CMV-seronegative. CDR3 nucleotide sequence: TGCGCCAGCAGCCTTAGGACACTATTAAGCACAGATACGCAGTATTTT. Its protein product is CASSLRTLLSTDTQYF.